The 21 T cell receptor beta chains reported below all come from one sample, sequenced in a study of graft-versus-host responses after intestinal transplantation. Intraepithelial and lamina propria lymphocytes were freed from processed graft tissue. Clones were sequenced by immunoSEQ multiplex PCR, and TCRdb holds only the in-frame ones, with some missing. This sample has roughly 20,000 clones, with approximately 70% found just once. The sample consisted of ileum tissue, taken roughly three weeks after intestinal transplant. Receptors were obtained from a human patient who received an intestinal transplant, so some T cells may come from the graft donor.

This clone was picked up one time. The rearrangement uses TRBV28 and TRBJ1-5, with 8 bases fitting TRBD1. V lost 1 base, J lost 1 base, and 0 bases stayed unmatched. CDR1 and CDR2 (germline): MDHEN, SYDVKM. The CDR3 is made up of 15 amino acids. CDR3 sequence reads: CASSLSGGSNQPQHF. For the CDR3, the DNA is TGTGCCAGCAGTTTATCAGGGGGCAGCAATCAGCCCCAGCATTTT. The full variable domain, completed using reference TRBV28 and TRBJ1-5, is DVKVTQSSRYLVKRTGEKVFLECVQDMDHENMFWYRQDPGLGLRLIYFSYDVKMKEKGDIPEGYSVSREKKERFSLILESASTNQTSMYLCASSLSGGSNQPQHFGDGTRLSIL.

The chain joins TRBV19 to TRBJ2-1; D ambiguous. The CDR3 is 13 residues long. Germline CDR1 is LNHDA and CDR2 is SQIVND (reference sequence). The CDR3 coding sequence is TGTGTCCAGAGGAAGGTAGGCGACAATGAGCAGTTCTTC. Translating gives CVQRKVGDNEQFF.

The V gene is TRBV7-8, the J gene TRBJ2-7; no clear D. The V end lost 1 base, the J end lost 0 bases, and 16 bases lay between the germline ends. Germline V CDR1 and CDR2: SGHVS, FQNEAQ. CDR3 length: 17 residues. The DNA of the CDR3 is TGTGCCAGCAGCTTAGAGTTAATAGCAGAACCCTCCTACGAGCAGTACTTC. Translated, it gives CASSLELIAEPSYEQYF.

The chain combines TRBV30 with TRBJ2-7; D is uncertain. The germline gives CDR1 GTSNPN, CDR2 SVGIG (reference sequence). V was cut by 2 bases and J by 3 bases, with 17 bases left in between. This CDR3 spans 15 amino acids. Here the CDR3 reads CAWSYRNIGHYEQYF. CDR3 sequence (DNA): TGTGCCTGGAGTTACCGGAACATTGGGCACTACGAGCAGTACTTC. The complete variable domain, with remaining parts taken from reference TRBV30 and TRBJ2-7, reads SQTIHQWPATLVQPVGSPLSLECTVEGTSNPNLYWYRQAAGRGLQLLFYSVGIGQISSEVPQNLSASRPQDRQFILSSKKLLLSDSGFYLCAWSYRNIGHYEQYFGPGTRLTVT.

The chain employs TRBV18 and TRBJ2-1; D is undetermined. This CDR3 is built from 16 residues. From germline, CDR1 is KGHSH and CDR2 LQKENI. Trimming cost V 4 bases and J 2 bases, with 15 bases left between them. Here the CDR3 reads CASSRWRRIAYNEQFF. DNA of the CDR3: TGTGCCAGCTCACGATGGCGGCGGATTGCCTACAATGAGCAGTTCTTC.

The chain combines TRBV27 with TRBJ1-2; D unclear. Germline V lookup: CDR1 MNHEY, CDR2 SMNVEV (reference sequence). Trimming pared 9 bases from V and 9 bases from J, leaving 14 bases between. The CDR3 totals 11 residues. CDR3 nucleotides: TGTGCCAGGGGAGTACTACCTAGCTACACCTTC. Protein product: CARGVLPSYTF.

The J gene is TRBJ2-3, the V gene TRBV7-9, with TRBD1 as a possible D gene (5 bases). Germline values: CDR1 SEHNR, CDR2 FQNEAQ (reference sequence). V lost 1 base to trimming and J lost 1 base, with 9 bases between them. This CDR3 spans 15 amino acids. CDR3 bases: TGTGCCAGCAGCTTAGATGGCAGGGGCACAGATACGCAGTATTTT. Translating it yields CASSLDGRGTDTQYF.

The V call is TRBV19, the J call TRBJ2-1; D is possibly TRBD2 (5 bases). V was shortened by 1 base and J by 9 bases, with 10 bases between the two germline ends. The CDR3 contains 13 residues. Germline V CDR1 and CDR2: LNHDA, SQIVND (reference sequence). The CDR3 loop reads CASSIGRGSEQFF. CDR3 in DNA: TGTGCCAGTAGTATAGGTCGGGGATCTGAGCAGTTCTTC.

The rearrangement joins TRBV2 to TRBJ2-7; D might be TRBD1 (6 bases). V lost 5 bases to trimming and J lost 8 bases, with 31 bases between them. There are 18 residues in the CDR3. Looked up from germline, CDR1 is SNHLY and CDR2 is FYNNEI. The CDR3 nucleotides read TGTGCCAGCAGTCACGCCAAGTTAACAGGGCCCTTACCTTACAAGCAGTACTTC. Its translation: CASSHAKLTGPLPYKQYF. The full variable domain, with the rest looked up from reference TRBV2 and TRBJ2-7, is EPEVTQTPSHQVTQMGQEVILRCVPISNHLYFYWYRQILGQKVEFLVSFYNNEISEKSEIFDDQFSVERPDGSNFTLKIRSTKLEDSAMYFCASSHAKLTGPLPYKQYFGPGTRLTVT.

This clone came up once. The chain uses TRBV4-2 and TRBJ2-5, with 8 positions matching TRBD1. V lost 4 bases to trimming and J lost 4 bases; unmatched junction nucleotides: 5. The germline V gene has CDR1 LGHNA and CDR2 YNFKEQ. The CDR3 is 14 amino acids. CDR3 nucleotides: TGTGCCAGCAGCCCGACAGGGGAGTCAGAGACCCAGTACTTC. Translation gives CASSPTGESETQYF.

Remarks on this clone: The identical CDR3 is also encoded by other nucleotide sequences in the sample. The chain joins TRBV5-4 to TRBJ2-1, with no clear D. The CDR3 length is 12 residues. The V end lost 2 bases, the J end lost 7 bases, and 7 bases lay between the germline ends. The germline V gene encodes CDR1 SGHNT and CDR2 YYREEE (reference sequence). The CDR3 protein is CASSFGLNEQFF. In DNA, the CDR3 is TGTGCCAGCAGCTTCGGTTTAAATGAGCAGTTCTTC.

This clone was seen only once. V usage is TRBV6-1 and J usage is TRBJ2-5, with 7 nucleotides matching TRBD2. This CDR3 has 16 amino acids. After removal of 2 bases from V and 5 bases from J, the junction contained 11 bases not matched to a gene. Germline CDR1 is MNHNS and CDR2 is SASEGT. The CDR3 nucleotides read TGTGCCAGCAGTGAATGGTTGGCGGGAGCGGTGGAGACCCAGTACTTC. It is translated as CASSEWLAGAVETQYF.

The CDR3 DNA is TGTGCCAGCAGCTTGGGACTAGCGGGGGGCGAGCAGTTCTTC. This codes for CASSLGLAGGEQFF. The chain joins TRBV5-4 to TRBJ2-1; TRBD2 aligns across 13 bases. The CDR3 has 14 residues. Germline CDR1 reads SGHNT; CDR2 reads YYREEE (reference sequence). Trimming took 0 bases from V and 10 from J; bases not matched to a gene: 1.

V and J are TRBV28 and TRBJ1-5; 9 bases map to TRBD1. With V trimmed by 6 bases and J by 6 bases, 15 bases remained unmatched. The CDR3 has 17 amino acids. Per germline, CDR1 MDHEN and CDR2 SYDVKM. The DNA of the CDR3 is TGTGCCAGCAGCGAAAGACAGGGGGGTATTTGGGGTCAGCCCCAGCATTTT. Its translation: CASSERQGGIWGQPQHF.

This clone was observed once. CDR3 coding DNA: TGTGCCAGCAGCTTTGGCTACAGGGCAGATACGCAGTATTTT. Its protein product is CASSFGYRADTQYF. The chain is built from TRBV5-6 and TRBJ2-3; a possible D gene is TRBD1 (6 bases). CDR3 size: 14 residues. Germline assignment: CDR1 SGHDT and CDR2 YYEEEE. V shed 2 bases and J shed 4 bases, with 11 bases lying between them. The complete variable domain, with remaining parts taken from reference TRBV5-6 and TRBJ2-3, reads DAGVTQSPTHLIKTRGQQVTLRCSPKSGHDTVSWYQQALGQGPQFIFQYYEEEERQRGNFPDRFSGHQFPNYSSELNVNALLLGDSALYLCASSFGYRADTQYFGPGTRLTVL.

CDR3 sequence reads: CATSRQEVYFSYEQYF. The CDR3 nucleotides are TGTGCCACCAGCAGACAGGAAGTATACTTCTCCTACGAGCAGTACTTC. The chain uses TRBV15 and TRBJ2-7; no reliable D call. Trimming cost V 2 bases and J 0 bases, with 14 bases left between them. The CDR3 contains 16 residues. The V gene's germline CDR1 is LNHNV and CDR2 YYDKDF (reference sequence). The complete variable domain, with remaining parts taken from reference TRBV15 and TRBJ2-7, reads DAMVIQNPRYQVTQFGKPVTLSCSQTLNHNVMYWYQQKSSQAPKLLFHYYDKDFNNEADTPDNFQSRRPNTSFCFLDIRSPGLGDTAMYLCATSRQEVYFSYEQYFGPGTRLTVT.

Turning to this clone: At the DNA level, this CDR3 is encoded by other sequences in the same sample as well. The chain combines TRBV5-4 with TRBJ1-6; 8 bases line up with TRBD1. The CDR3 runs 15 residues. Germline V gives CDR1 SGHNT, CDR2 YYREEE (reference sequence). Trimming cost V 2 bases and J 13 bases; bases outside gene matches: 11. The DNA of the CDR3 is TGTGCCAGCAGCTTCCGACAGGGGACTTACTCCCCCCTCCACTTT. Translating it yields CASSFRQGTYSPLHF.

This chain uses TRBV15 with TRBJ2-7, with 9 bases aligning to TRBD1. CDR1 and CDR2 from the germline V gene are LNHNV and YYDKDF (reference sequence). The CDR3 is 18 residues long. V dropped 5 bases and J dropped 9; count of bases not matched to a gene: 23. In nucleotides, the CDR3 is TGTGCCACCAGCCAGGAAAGGCGTGGACAGGGGCTCCCCACTGGGCAGTACTTC. Translated: CATSQERRGQGLPTGQYF. The whole variable domain, filled in from reference TRBV15 and TRBJ2-7, reads DAMVIQNPRYQVTQFGKPVTLSCSQTLNHNVMYWYQQKSSQAPKLLFHYYDKDFNNEADTPDNFQSRRPNTSFCFLDIRSPGLGDTAMYLCATSQERRGQGLPTGQYFGPGTRLTVT.

The chain has TRBV7-4 and TRBJ1-2; 7 bases align to TRBD1. With 6 bases clipped from V and 7 bases from J, the junction kept 14 bases outside the gene matches. The CDR3 sequence is 15 residues long. Germline V gene sequence: CDR1 SGHVT, CDR2 SQSDAQ. Here the CDR3 reads CASRRTRVGGSGYTF. The CDR3 DNA reads as TGTGCCAGCAGACGCACCCGCGTAGGGGGCTCTGGCTACACCTTC.

This chain links TRBV6-5 with TRBJ2-2; 8 bases match TRBD1. This CDR3 has 14 amino acids. Per the germline V gene, CDR1 is MNHEY and CDR2 is SVGAGI. V lost 5 bases and J lost 6; bases outside the gene matches: 5. CDR3 sequence (DNA): TGTGCCAGCAGTACGACAGGGGAGGCCGGGGAGCTGTTTTTT. Its translation is CASSTTGEAGELFF.

This chain joins TRBV19 and TRBJ2-3; D gene uncertain. Germline V gives CDR1 LNHDA, CDR2 SQIVND (reference sequence). The length of the CDR3 is 18 residues. The germline V and J ends were trimmed by 4 bases and 0 bases, with 20 bases remaining between them. The CDR3 coding sequence is TGTGCCAGTAGTACGAGGCGCCGGGTATCGCCTAGCACAGATACGCAGTATTTT. Translation: CASSTRRRVSPSTDTQYF. Drawing the rest from reference TRBV19 and TRBJ2-3, the complete variable domain is DGGITQSPKYLFRKEGQNVTLSCEQNLNHDAMYWYRQDPGQGLRLIYYSQIVNDFQKGDIAEGYSVSREKKESFPLTVTSAQKNPTAFYLCASSTRRRVSPSTDTQYFGPGTRLTVL.